The rows below give T cell receptor beta chains drawn from one sample of a study of STAT5B mutations in CD4+ large granular lymphocyte leukemia. Some clones are missing from TCRdb's copy, which holds only in-frame ones; the method was immunoSEQ multiplex PCR. This table has 20,000 to 25,000 clones, 60% to 80% appearing once. Sequenced: CD4+ T cells from blood buffy coats. The origin of the receptors is a human donor in good health. The CDR3 runs from the conserved cysteine through the conserved F or W. D genes are given only for firm matches. Clone size is given for some rows only: seen once, a few or many times, or a class if the clone is expanded.

D: .
J: TRBJ2-2
size: .
V: TRBV28
CDR3: CASIGANTGELFF
DNA: TGTGCCAGCATTGGAGCGAACACCGGGGAGCTGTTTTTT

D: .
J: TRBJ1-6
size: few
V: TRBV5-6
CDR3: CASSFSTGKNSALHF
DNA: TGTGCCAGCAGCTTCTCCACAGGGAAAAATTCGGCCCTCCACTTT

D: TRBD1
J: TRBJ2-2
size: few
V: TRBV5-1
CDR3: CASRPDRGGNTGELFF
DNA: TGCGCCAGCAGACCGGACAGGGGCGGGAACACCGGGGAGCTGTTTTTT

D: TRBD1
J: TRBJ1-4
size: .
V: TRBV11-2
CDR3: CASSWDSYPNEKLFF
DNA: TGTGCCAGCAGCTGGGACAGTTACCCTAATGAAAAACTGTTTTTT

D: TRBD1
J: TRBJ2-3
size: .
V: TRBV18
CDR3: CASSPGQGPDTQYF
DNA: TGTGCCAGCTCACCAGGACAGGGACCGGATACGCAGTATTTT

D: TRBD1
J: TRBJ2-7
size: few
V: TRBV5-4
CDR3: CASSPGQGGPRSYEQYF
DNA: TGTGCCAGCAGCCCGGGACAGGGGGGGCCACGCTCCTACGAGCAGTACTTC

D: TRBD1
J: TRBJ2-1
size: .
V: TRBV7-3
CDR3: CASSPLGQGFDEQFF
DNA: TGTGCCAGCAGCCCCCTGGGACAGGGGTTCGATGAGCAGTTCTTC

D: TRBD2
J: TRBJ2-5
size: .
V: TRBV2
CDR3: CASSGRLAGEETQYF
DNA: TGTGCCAGCAGCGGGCGACTAGCGGGGGAAGAGACCCAGTACTTC

D: .
J: TRBJ2-2
size: .
V: TRBV7-2
CDR3: CASSLRGNTGELFF
DNA: TGTGCCAGCAGCTTAAGAGGAAACACCGGGGAGCTGTTTTTT

D: .
J: TRBJ1-5
size: .
V: TRBV28
CDR3: CASSPPVQPQHF
DNA: TGTGCCAGCAGTCCCCCCGTTCAGCCCCAGCATTTT

D: TRBD1
J: TRBJ2-1
size: .
V: TRBV29-1
CDR3: CSAGQGDYRNEQFF
DNA: TGCAGCGCGGGACAGGGTGATTATAGGAATGAGCAGTTCTTC

D: .
J: TRBJ2-3
size: .
V: TRBV2
CDR3: CASSVRQGGTDTQYF
DNA: TGTGCCAGCAGTGTAAGGCAGGGCGGGACAGATACGCAGTATTTT

D: .
J: TRBJ1-3
size: .
V: TRBV28
CDR3: CASSLSGLSGNTIYF
DNA: TGTGCCAGCAGTTTATCTGGACTCTCTGGAAACACCATATATTTT

D: .
J: TRBJ1-5
size: .
V: TRBV27
CDR3: CASTLRGDSNQPQHF
DNA: TGTGCCAGCACCTTAAGGGGGGATAGCAATCAGCCCCAGCATTTT

D: TRBD2
J: TRBJ2-7
size: .
V: TRBV2
CDR3: CASSSRGGTGRYEQYF
DNA: TGTGCCAGCAGCAGCCGGGGAGGGACGGGGAGGTACGAGCAGTACTTC

D: TRBD2
J: TRBJ2-5
size: .
V: TRBV5-1
CDR3: CASSQGLAGVYGTQYF
DNA: TGCGCCAGCAGCCAGGGACTAGCGGGAGTTTATGGGACCCAGTACTTC

D: .
J: TRBJ1-1
size: .
V: TRBV5-5
CDR3: CASSFIMAGRFGKTEAFF
DNA: TGTGCCAGCAGCTTCATCATGGCAGGGCGGTTCGGTAAGACTGAAGCTTTCTTT

D: TRBD1
J: TRBJ1-5
size: few
V: TRBV19
CDR3: CASSIRGTGSNQPQHF
DNA: TGTGCCAGTAGTATACGGGGGACAGGGAGCAATCAGCCCCAGCATTTT

D: .
J: TRBJ2-7
size: .
V: TRBV6-6
CDR3: CASMAGYEQYF
DNA: TGTGCCAGCATGGCTGGCTACGAGCAGTACTTC

D: .
J: TRBJ1-1
size: once
V: TRBV11-2
CDR3: CASSLGTKNTEAFF
DNA: TGTGCCAGCAGCTTAGGGACAAAGAACACTGAAGCTTTCTTT

D: .
J: TRBJ2-1
size: few
V: TRBV9
CDR3: CASSVEGRAYNEQFF
DNA: TGTGCCAGCAGCGTAGAGGGCAGGGCCTACAATGAGCAGTTCTTC

D: TRBD2
J: TRBJ2-7
size: .
V: TRBV18
CDR3: CASSPMRRASGTHEQYF
DNA: TGTGCCAGCTCACCCATGAGGCGGGCTAGCGGGACCCACGAGCAGTACTTC

D: .
J: TRBJ2-3
size: .
V: TRBV27
CDR3: CASSLWGARGDTQYF
DNA: TGTGCCAGCAGTTTATGGGGGGCCCGAGGGGATACGCAGTATTTT

D: .
J: TRBJ1-3
size: .
V: TRBV5-1
CDR3: CASSLGAGSGNTIYF
DNA: TGCGCCAGCAGCTTGGGTGCTGGGTCTGGAAACACCATATATTTT

D: .
J: TRBJ1-3
size: .
V: TRBV4-3
CDR3: CASSRLPGSGNTIYF
DNA: TGCGCCAGCAGCCGGCTGCCAGGCTCTGGAAACACCATATATTTT

D: .
J: TRBJ1-1
size: .
V: TRBV6-6
CDR3: CASSYSTATEAFF
DNA: TGTGCCAGCAGTTACTCGACAGCCACTGAAGCTTTCTTT

D: .
J: TRBJ2-5
size: .
V: TRBV28
CDR3: CASSFYGAETQYF
DNA: TGTGCCAGCAGTTTCTATGGGGCTGAGACCCAGTACTTC

D: TRBD1
J: TRBJ2-5
size: .
V: TRBV5-8
CDR3: CASSLEGTGWQETQYF
DNA: TGTGCCAGCAGCTTGGAGGGGACAGGGTGGCAAGAGACCCAGTACTTC

D: TRBD1
J: TRBJ2-7
size: .
V: TRBV2
CDR3: CASGRDRAGAYEQYF
DNA: TGTGCCAGCGGTCGGGACAGGGCCGGGGCCTACGAGCAGTACTTC

D: .
J: TRBJ1-1
size: few
V: TRBV5-1
CDR3: CASSLRDEAFF
DNA: TGCGCCAGCAGCTTGAGGGATGAAGCTTTCTTT

D: .
J: TRBJ2-1
size: .
V: TRBV30
CDR3: CAWSVQGGNEQFF
DNA: TGTGCCTGGAGTGTACAGGGTGGAAATGAGCAGTTCTTC

D: TRBD1
J: TRBJ1-2
size: .
V: TRBV2
CDR3: CASNGQAARVSYTF
DNA: TGTGCCAGCAATGGACAGGCTGCCAGAGTTAGCTACACCTTC

D: TRBD1
J: TRBJ1-2
size: few
V: TRBV4-3
CDR3: CASSQSGQANYGYTF
DNA: TGCGCCAGCAGCCAATCAGGACAGGCAAACTATGGCTACACCTTC

D: TRBD1
J: TRBJ1-2
size: .
V: TRBV28
CDR3: CASSPPGTGSEFYGYTF
DNA: TGTGCCAGCAGCCCGCCTGGGACAGGGTCCGAATTCTATGGCTACACCTTC

D: TRBD1
J: TRBJ2-1
size: once
V: TRBV18
CDR3: CASSPDRVTYNEQFF
DNA: TGTGCCAGCTCACCCGACAGGGTTACCTACAATGAGCAGTTCTTC

D: TRBD2
J: TRBJ2-1
size: .
V: TRBV4-3
CDR3: CASSLRAGGEGKQFF
DNA: TGCGCCAGCAGCCTGAGAGCGGGGGGCGAGGGGAAGCAGTTCTTC

D: .
J: TRBJ2-3
size: .
V: TRBV7-2
CDR3: CASSVGGWGDTQYF
DNA: TGTGCCAGCAGTGTGGGAGGATGGGGGGATACGCAGTATTTT